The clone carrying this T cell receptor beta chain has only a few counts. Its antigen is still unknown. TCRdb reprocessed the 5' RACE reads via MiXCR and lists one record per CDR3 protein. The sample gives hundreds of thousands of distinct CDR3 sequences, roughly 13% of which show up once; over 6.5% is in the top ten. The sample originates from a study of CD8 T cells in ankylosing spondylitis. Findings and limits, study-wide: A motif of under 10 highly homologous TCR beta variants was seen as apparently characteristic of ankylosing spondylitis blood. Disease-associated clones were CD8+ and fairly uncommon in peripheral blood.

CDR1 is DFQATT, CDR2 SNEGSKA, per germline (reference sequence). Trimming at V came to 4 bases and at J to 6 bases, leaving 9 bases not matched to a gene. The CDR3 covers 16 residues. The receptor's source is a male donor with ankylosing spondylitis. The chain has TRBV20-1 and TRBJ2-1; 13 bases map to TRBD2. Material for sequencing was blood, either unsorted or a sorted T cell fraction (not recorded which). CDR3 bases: TGCAGTGCTATGAGGACTAGCGGGAGTCTTGGCAATGAGCAGTTCTTC. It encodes CSAMRTSGSLGNEQFF.